These 23 T cell receptor beta chains were all obtained from the same sample, sequenced in a study of metastatic and nonmetastatic thyroid tumors. TCRdb re-analyzed the PCR reads through MiXCR. Of tens of thousands of clones detected, 15% to 20% appear once; the ten largest clones hold 4.7%. There were no patients who had received any treatment before thyroid surgery. Source material: blood. The receptors originated from a female donor with papillary thyroid cancer or a benign thyroid nodule (not recorded which). Some clones in this sample may be carry-over from other donors' samples.

Ten or more counts support this clone. The V call is TRBV24-1, the J call TRBJ1-1; TRBD1 agrees at 7 bases. The CDR3 runs to 16 residues. Germline CDR1 reads KGHDR; CDR2 reads SFDVKD. V lost 5 bases, J lost 5 bases, and 13 bases stayed unmatched. The CDR3 spells CATSAPPGQTNTEAFF. The CDR3 DNA reads TGTGCCACCAGTGCCCCGCCGGGACAGACTAATACTGAAGCTTTCTTT.

In its sample, this clone was seen many times. The chain uses TRBV6-5 and TRBJ2-7; D perhaps matches TRBD1 (5 bases). This CDR3 is built from 18 residues. Germline loops: CDR1 MNHEY, CDR2 SVGAGI. The V end was cut by 6 bases, the J end by 1 base, with 25 bases between. The CDR3 DNA is TGTGCCAGCAGACGTCGCGACACGGACACTGAATCATCCTACGAGCAGTACTTC. It yields the protein CASRRRDTDTESSYEQYF.

Points on this clone: A much larger clonotype is one base distant, so this may be a read error. This chain uses TRBV20-1 with TRBJ2-3, with D unresolved. The CDR3 extends over 14 amino acids. The V end was cut by 2 bases, the J end by 6 bases, with 15 bases between. Germline CDR1 and CDR2: DFQATT and SNEGSKA (reference sequence). CDR3 protein: CSARIAKAWDTQYF. The CDR3 DNA follows: TGCAGTGCTAGAATCGCCAAGGCTTGGGATACGCAGTATTTT.

This clone was seen repeatedly, ten times or more. CDR3 sequence (DNA): TGTGCCAGCAGCCTCCTCAATACAGTTACCTACGAGCAGTACTTC. Its translation: CASSLLNTVTYEQYF. The chain is built from TRBV5-6 and TRBJ2-7, with D hard to call. CDR3 length: 15 amino acids. Trimming pared 4 bases from V and 2 bases from J, leaving 16 bases between. Germline V lookup: CDR1 SGHDT, CDR2 YYEEEE.

This clone was observed a handful of times. This chain links TRBV5-1 with TRBJ2-4, with 13 bases that match TRBD2. Germline V lookup: CDR1 SGHRS, CDR2 YFSETQ. The CDR3 runs 15 residues. The junction had 2 bases not matched to a gene; V was cut back by 1 base and J by 7 bases. The CDR3 DNA follows: TGCGCCAGCAGCTTGACTAGCGGGGGGGAGAACATTCAGTACTTC. As protein: CASSLTSGGENIQYF. The full variable domain, with the rest looked up from reference TRBV5-1 and TRBJ2-4, is KAGVTQTPRYLIKTRGQQVTLSCSPISGHRSVSWYQQTPGQGLQFLFEYFSETQRNKGNFPGRFSGRQFSNSRSEMNVSTLELGDSALYLCASSLTSGGENIQYFGAGTRLSVL.

There are a few counts of this clone. DNA for the CDR3: TGTGCCAGCAGTGATAGGGCCAATGAGCAGTTCTTC. Translated, it gives CASSDRANEQFF. The chain employs TRBV2 and TRBJ2-1, with D uncertain. Trimming left V 3 bases short and J 6 bases short, with 6 bases between. CDR1 SNHLY and CDR2 FYNNEI come from the germline V gene. The CDR3 has 12 residues.

The CDR3 region has the DNA TGTGCCAGCAGTTTAGGTAGCTCCTACAATGAGCAGTTCTTC. Its protein is CASSLGSSYNEQFF. The V call is TRBV27, the J call TRBJ2-1; no reliable D call. With 2 bases removed from V and 0 bases from J, the gap between germline ends came to 5 bases. Looked up from germline, CDR1 is MNHEY and CDR2 is SMNVEV (reference sequence). The CDR3 extends over 14 amino acids.

V and J are TRBV15 and TRBJ2-5; D not certain. This CDR3 spans 12 amino acids. The germline V gene has CDR1 LNHNV and CDR2 YYDKDF (reference sequence). Trimming cost V 0 bases and J 4 bases, with 3 bases left between them. This CDR3 is CATSRDGETQYF. As DNA, the CDR3 is TGTGCCACCAGCAGAGATGGAGAGACCCAGTACTTC.

The table lists this clone with many counts. This sequence joins TRBV15 and TRBJ2-7; D is ambiguous. Looked up from germline, CDR1 is LNHNV and CDR2 is YYDKDF (reference sequence). The length of the CDR3 is 16 residues. V was trimmed by 0 bases and J by 2 bases, leaving 14 bases between them. In DNA form, the CDR3 reads TGTGCCACCAGCAGAGATTCAGGAGACATAGCCTACGAGCAGTACTTC. Amino acids: CATSRDSGDIAYEQYF.

This clone was counted between two and nine times. The V and J genes are TRBV6-2 or TRBV6-3 and TRBJ2-1; 8 bases match TRBD1. The V segment lost 6 bases and the J segment 7 bases; nucleotides outside the gene matches: 11. The CDR3 contains 15 residues. CDR1 is MNHEY and CDR2 is SVGEGT in the germline V gene. CDR3 region: CASSPGQGLANEQFF. The CDR3 region has the DNA TGTGCCAGCAGCCCAGGACAGGGACTGGCGAATGAGCAGTTCTTC.

This clone has ten or more counts. The chain joins TRBV19 to TRBJ2-1; TRBD1 matches at 10 bases. CDR3 size: 14 residues. J was trimmed by 6 bases and V by 3 bases; bases with no gene match: 2. Germline CDR1 reads LNHDA; CDR2 reads SQIVND (reference sequence). The CDR3 DNA reads TGTGCCAGTAGTATGTGGACAGGGGGCAATGAGCAGTTCTTC. Encoded protein: CASSMWTGGNEQFF.

Written as DNA, the CDR3 is TGTGCCAGCAGCTTAGAGTTTGGGGCAGGGGAGACCCAGTACTTC. The encoded protein is CASSLEFGAGETQYF. The V gene is TRBV7-6, the J gene TRBJ2-5, with D possibly matching TRBD1 (5 bases). Germline CDR1 and CDR2: SGHVS and FNYEAQ. The CDR3 has 15 residues. Between the trimmed V and J ends, which lost 1 base and 5 bases, there was a span of 14 bases.

The chain has TRBV20-1 and TRBJ2-1; D uncertain. The CDR3 contains 15 residues. Germline-derived CDR1 and CDR2 are DFQATT and SNEGSKA (reference sequence). The chain's CDR3 is CSAAPSGTAYNEQFF. DNA for the CDR3: TGCAGCGCCGCCCCCTCGGGCACCGCCTACAATGAGCAGTTCTTC.

This clone occurred many times. The V call is TRBV5-1, the J call TRBJ2-7, with a weak D call TRBD1 (6 bases). The CDR3 consists of 11 residues. V was trimmed by 4 bases and J by 7 bases, leaving 9 bases between them. Germline V lookup: CDR1 SGHRS, CDR2 YFSETQ. The CDR3 region has the DNA TGCGCCAGCAGCACCGGACAGGAGCAGTACTTC. Residues: CASSTGQEQYF.

By sample fraction, this clone is medium-sized. In this CDR3 the conserved last residue, phenylalanine or tryptophan, is missing, so a read error is likely. The limits of the CDR3 on the DNA are not certain, so only TCRdb's listed CDR3 is given. V gene TRBV6-1 combines with J gene TRBJ1-3. Germline-derived CDR1 and CDR2 are MNHNS and SASEGT. The CDR3 spans 11 residues, counting both ends. The chain's CDR3 is CASSEFGFQEL.

This clone was seen at least ten times. This chain links TRBV2 with TRBJ2-5; no reliable D call. This CDR3 has 11 residues. Trimming removed 6 bases at V and 5 bases at J, with 7 bases between. CDR1 is SNHLY, CDR2 FYNNEI, per germline. The CDR3 spells CASSPRETQYF. The CDR3 DNA reads as TGTGCCAGCAGCCCCCGGGAGACCCAGTACTTC. The full variable domain, rest sourced from reference TRBV2 and TRBJ2-5, is EPEVTQTPSHQVTQMGQEVILRCVPISNHLYFYWYRQILGQKVEFLVSFYNNEISEKSEIFDDQFSVERPDGSNFTLKIRSTKLEDSAMYFCASSPRETQYFGPGTRLLVL.

This clone is medium-sized by share. The chain combines TRBV5-1 with TRBJ1-6, with D perhaps matching TRBD1 (6 bases). Germline V gives CDR1 SGHRS, CDR2 YFSETQ. The CDR3 consists of 15 residues. Deletions cut 0 bases from V and 8 bases from J, with 12 bases between. The CDR3 is CASSLGEGVDSPLHF. The CDR3 region has the DNA TGCGCCAGCAGCTTGGGCGAGGGGGTAGATTCACCCCTCCACTTT.

The chain combines TRBV5-1 with TRBJ1-4, with TRBD1 identical over 7 bases. The CDR3 is 15 amino acids. Germline CDR1 is SGHRS and CDR2 is YFSETQ. The junction had 7 bases not matched to a gene; V was cut back by 4 bases and J by 4 bases. The CDR3: CASSIGQVLNEKLFF. CDR3 in DNA: TGCGCCAGCAGCATTGGACAGGTCCTTAATGAAAAACTGTTTTTT. Filled out from reference TRBV5-1 and TRBJ1-4, the complete variable domain reads KAGVTQTPRYLIKTRGQQVTLSCSPISGHRSVSWYQQTPGQGLQFLFEYFSETQRNKGNFPGRFSGRQFSNSRSEMNVSTLELGDSALYLCASSIGQVLNEKLFFGSGTQLSVL.

This clone is medium-sized (0.01 to 0.1%). Here the CDR3 reads CASSYAGGEQYF. The CDR3 bases are TGTGCCAGCAGTTACGCGGGGGGCGAGCAGTACTTC. The chain recombines TRBV6-2 or TRBV6-3 with TRBJ2-7; 8 bases are a match to TRBD2. The CDR3 has 12 residues. Trimming cost V 2 bases and J 6 bases; bases outside gene matches: 0. Germline-derived CDR1 and CDR2 are MNHEY and SVGEGT.

The chain joins TRBV27 to TRBJ2-2; D possibly uses TRBD1 or TRBD2 (6 bases each). The CDR3 covers 19 residues. The V end was cut by 4 bases, the J end by 5 bases, with 26 bases between. Per the germline V gene, CDR1 is MNHEY and CDR2 is SMNVEV (reference sequence). The CDR3 DNA reads TGTGCCAGCAGTTCCCCGTTCACAGGGAGGCCTGTTATGACCGGGGAGCTGTTTTTT. It yields the protein CASSSPFTGRPVMTGELFF.

The chain carries TRBV6-1 and TRBJ1-2; 7 bases are a match to TRBD1. With V trimmed by 5 bases and J by 8 bases, 11 bases remained unmatched. The CDR3 contains 14 residues. Germline values: CDR1 MNHNS, CDR2 SASEGT. The CDR3 loop is CASSIPGTAYGYTF. DNA of the CDR3: TGTGCCAGCAGTATACCGGGGACAGCTTACGGCTACACCTTC.

This clone was counted a single time. The chain uses TRBV5-1 and TRBJ1-1, with D possibly being TRBD1 (6 bases). V lost 0 bases and J lost 1, with 7 bases in between. Germline loops: CDR1 SGHRS, CDR2 YFSETQ. The CDR3 contains 14 residues. This CDR3 is CASSLGTENTEAFF. The DNA of the CDR3 is TGCGCCAGCAGCTTGGGGACAGAGAACACTGAAGCTTTCTTT.

This clone was observed once. Since a much larger clone is just one base distant, this may be a read error. The rearrangement links TRBV3-1 to TRBJ2-5; 9 positions match TRBD1. Germline V gene sequence: CDR1 LGHDT, CDR2 YNNKEL (reference sequence). Trimming took 5 bases from V and 4 from J; bases not matched to a gene: 5. The CDR3 covers 14 residues. CDR3 residues: CASSYRTGAETQYF. The CDR3 nucleotides read TGTGCCAGCAGCTACCGGACAGGGGCAGAGACCCAGTACTTC.